The 5 T cell receptor beta chains below come from one sample, sequenced in a study of blood T cells in healthy people across ages. The second PCR ran roughly 7 to 12 cycles with a sample-barcoded 5' primer and J-beta primers. In TCRdb, the 5' RACE reads were re-called with MiXCR into one record per CDR3 protein. Of 750,000 or so distinct CDR3 sequences in the sample, approximately 25% are singletons; the top ten hold roughly a tenth. The same sample was also studied in work on T cells of mothers and their children.

Sample: blood. All receptors derive from a boy younger than 18 in good health.

The chain links TRBV7-8 to TRBJ2-3; a weak D match, TRBD1 (6 bases). V lost 4 bases and J 0 bases, leaving 11 bases between the germline ends. CDR3 length: 15 residues. Germline V lookup: CDR1 SGHVS, CDR2 FQNEAQ. The CDR3 spells CASSSGHPSTDTQYF. The CDR3 nucleotides read TGTGCCAGCAGCTCGGGACACCCTAGCACAGATACGCAGTATTTT.

J is TRBJ2-5 and V is TRBV7-2; D remains unclear. Germline loops: CDR1 SGHTA, CDR2 FQGNSA. This CDR3 comprises 12 residues. V dropped 6 bases and J dropped 11 bases, with 16 bases sitting between them. The CDR3 nucleotides are TGTGCCAGCAGGCTATTGTCCGGCCCGCAGTACTTC. Protein: CASRLLSGPQYF.

The gene calls are TRBV29-1 and TRBJ2-5, with D perhaps TRBD1 (5 bases). The J call may be in error: the DNA end matches TRBJ2-1 better. The CDR3 sequence is 12 residues long. CDR1 SQVTM and CDR2 ANQGSEA come from the germline V gene. The CDR3 DNA follows: TGCAGCGTTGAAGGACAGCACAATGAGCAGTTCTTC. This encodes CSVEGQHNEQFF.

This clonotype occurred a few times. The chain joins TRBV5-1 to TRBJ2-7, with D possibly TRBD1 on 5 matching bases. Deletions cut 4 bases from V and 1 base from J, with 12 bases between. From germline, CDR1 is SGHRS and CDR2 YFSETQ. There are 14 residues in the CDR3. In nucleotides, the CDR3 is TGCGCCAGCAGCATAGCAGGGTTATCCTACGAGCAGTACTTC. It is translated as CASSIAGLSYEQYF. Based on the CDR3 plus reference TRBV5-1 and TRBJ2-7, the full variable domain is KAGVTQTPRYLIKTRGQQVTLSCSPISGHRSVSWYQQTPGQGLQFLFEYFSETQRNKGNFPGRFSGRQFSNSRSEMNVSTLELGDSALYLCASSIAGLSYEQYFGPGTRLTVT.

This clonotype has only a few counts. J is TRBJ2-1 and V is TRBV2; no reliable D call. V was trimmed by 4 bases and J by 5 bases, leaving 12 bases between them. The CDR3 extends over 14 amino acids. Germline-derived CDR1 and CDR2 are SNHLY and FYNNEI. The DNA for the CDR3 is TGTGCCAGCAGTGTGGGCGCGACTCACAATGAGCAGTTCTTC. It is translated as CASSVGATHNEQFF.